This passage covers 14 T cell receptor beta chains from one sample sequenced in a study of T cells in Graves' hyperthyroidism and ophthalmopathy. RNA transcripts yielded amplified TCR beta CDR3 regions. When the TCR CDR3 underwent first-round RT-PCR, the HTBI primer set was used. TCRdb analysed the multiplex PCR reads with MiXCR anew, one entry per CDR3 protein. Of 600,000 to 650,000 distinct CDR3 sequences in the sample, less than 25% were seen once. The sample was blood. These receptors all stem from a man aged 25-40 years with Graves' ophthalmopathy.

The chain recombines TRBV18 with TRBJ2-1, with D possibly being TRBD2 (5 bases). V was pared by 3 bases and J by 8 bases, with 29 bases between. Germline V CDR1 and CDR2: KGHSH, LQKENI. The CDR3 consists of 19 residues. CDR3 DNA: TGTGCCAGCTCACCGGAAACAGAGAGGGCCAATCGAGGTGAGGATGAGCAGTTCTTC. It encodes CASSPETERANRGEDEQFF.

The chain combines TRBV3-1 with TRBJ1-1, with 7 bases identical to TRBD1. The CDR3 covers 14 residues. Trimming cost V 7 bases and J 3 bases; bases outside gene matches: 8. Looked up from germline, CDR1 is LGHDT and CDR2 is YNNKEL (reference sequence). The CDR3 reads CASNNRGSDTEAFF. The CDR3 coding sequence is TGTGCCAGCAACAACAGGGGATCGGACACTGAAGCTTTCTTT.

This clonotype showed up just a few times. The rearrangement joins TRBV29-1 to TRBJ2-5; 8 bases map to TRBD1. The V and J ends lost 6 bases and 4 bases, in that order; junction bases with no gene match: 10. From germline, CDR1 is SQVTM and CDR2 ANQGSEA. This CDR3 has 14 amino acids. CDR3 sequence: CSVSDRALSETQYF. In DNA form, the CDR3 reads TGCAGCGTGTCGGACAGGGCACTTTCAGAGACCCAGTACTTC.

Only a few counts were recorded for this clonotype. In nucleotides, the CDR3 is TGCAGTGCTAGATTAGCGGGAGTTGCCACCGGGGAGCTGTTTTTT. This translates into CSARLAGVATGELFF. This rearrangement joins TRBV20-1 to TRBJ2-2; 9 positions agree with TRBD2. The J segment lost 4 bases and the V segment lost 2 bases, leaving 5 bases of the junction unmatched. The CDR3 sequence is 15 residues long. Per the germline V gene, CDR1 is DFQATT and CDR2 is SNEGSKA (reference sequence).

The J gene is TRBJ2-1, the V gene TRBV10-3; 9 bases line up with TRBD2. V shed 6 bases and J 9 bases; nucleotides not matched to a gene: 15. The CDR3 has 16 amino acids. CDR1 and CDR2 from the germline V gene are ENHRY and SYGVKD. The CDR3 bases are TGTGCCATCAGCTTGTTAGGCGCGGGAGGGCCAGGTGAGCAGTTCTTC. This codes for CAISLLGAGGPGEQFF.

Comment on this clonotype: A read error is likely, as this CDR3 ends without the conserved phenylalanine or tryptophan. The V and J genes are TRBV7-9 and TRBJ2-7, with D maybe TRBD1 (6 bases). CDR3 length: 13 residues. Germline lookup yields CDR1 SEHNR and CDR2 FQNEAQ (reference sequence). V was pared by 5 bases and J by 3 bases, with 11 bases between. The CDR3 reads CASSAPGHYEQYS. In DNA, the CDR3 is TGTGCCAGCAGCGCCCCGGGACACTACGAGCAGTACTCC.

With respect to this clonotype: One end of the junction varies from germline; a read error may be responsible. This sequence joins TRBV27 and TRBJ2-7; D could derive from TRBD1 or TRBD2 (6 bases each). The CDR3 loop spans 14 amino acids. Germline CDR1 is MNHEY and CDR2 is SMNVEV (reference sequence). The CDR3 DNA is TGTGCCAGCAGTATATCCAGGGGAGGTGGCGAGCAGTACTTC. As protein: CASSISRGGGEQYF.

V is TRBV29-1 and J is TRBJ2-5; D is possibly TRBD1 (5 bases). The CDR3 has 13 amino acids. V lost 2 bases to trimming and J lost 5 bases, with 12 bases between them. In germline, CDR1 is SQVTM, CDR2 ANQGSEA. The CDR3 DNA sequence: TGCAGCGTTGAAACACAGGTTGCGGAGACCCAGTACTTC. Translating gives CSVETQVAETQYF.

This clonotype was observed a handful of times. The V and J genes are TRBV7-2 and TRBJ1-1; 9 bases map to TRBD1. Germline CDR1 reads SGHTA; CDR2 reads FQGNSA. The trim removed 5 bases at V and 7 bases at J, leaving 5 bases unmatched. The length of the CDR3 is 13 residues. The CDR3 region has the DNA TGTGCCAGCAGCACTGGGACAGGGTATGAAGCTTTCTTT. Translation: CASSTGTGYEAFF. Complete variable domain (other parts from reference TRBV7-2 and TRBJ1-1): GAGVSQSPSNKVTEKGKDVELRCDPISGHTALYWYRQSLGQGLEFLIYFQGNSAPDKSGLPSDRFSAERTGGSVSTLTIQRTQQEDSAVYLCASSTGTGYEAFFGQGTRLTVV.

The CDR3: CASSLAQISGYNEQFF. CDR3 nucleotides: TGCGCCAGCAGCTTGGCCCAGATTAGCGGGTACAATGAGCAGTTCTTC. J is TRBJ2-1 and V is TRBV5-1; 7 bases are a match to TRBD2. Germline V gene lookup returns CDR1 SGHRS and CDR2 YFSETQ. The CDR3 is 16 amino acids. V was pared by 0 bases and J by 4 bases, with 7 bases of the junction left unmatched.

This clonotype has at least ten counts. The chain recombines TRBV30 with TRBJ2-7; 8 positions match TRBD1. Germline-derived CDR1 and CDR2 are GTSNPN and SVGIG (reference sequence). This CDR3 comprises 12 residues. Trimming took 2 bases from V and 6 from J; bases not matched to a gene: 3. The CDR3 coding sequence is TGTGCCTGGAGTATCACAGGGGGCGAGCAGTACTTC. It codes for CAWSITGGEQYF.

This chain uses TRBV28 with TRBJ1-4, with TRBD1 matching over 8 bases. The CDR3 has 16 residues. The trim removed 2 bases at V and 5 bases at J, leaving 7 bases unmatched. Looked up from germline, CDR1 is MDHEN and CDR2 is SYDVKM. CDR3 in DNA: TGTGCCAGCAGTTTAGGGGGCAGGGGGCGGAATGAAAAACTGTTTTTT. As protein: CASSLGGRGRNEKLFF.

This clonotype was observed many times. The chain recombines TRBV11-2 with TRBJ2-1, with no clear D. Germline-derived CDR1 and CDR2 are SGHAT and FQNNGV. Trimming stripped 6 bases from V and 7 bases from J, with 10 bases between. The CDR3 consists of 12 residues. DNA of the CDR3: TGTGCCAGCAGGGGTTTAGGGAATGAGCAGTTCTTC. Translating it yields CASRGLGNEQFF.

Details on this clonotype: A single base separates this from a much larger clone, so it may be a read error. The chain joins TRBV18 to TRBJ1-5, with a possible D match to TRBD1 (5 bases). CDR3 size: 13 residues. Per germline, CDR1 KGHSH and CDR2 LQKENI. Trimming left V 5 bases short and J 6 bases short, with 11 bases between. CDR3 coding DNA: TGTGCCAGCTCAACCGGGACGAGTCAGCCCCAGCATTTT. It is translated as CASSTGTSQPQHF.